These 12 T cell receptor beta chains were sequenced from one sample in a study of blood T cell repertoires in COVID-19. Clones were sequenced by immunoSEQ multiplex PCR, and TCRdb holds only the in-frame ones, with some missing. Here the sample spans more than 40,000 clones, around 83% being singletons. Sample: PBMCs or T cells enriched from blood (not recorded which). The origin of the receptors is a woman aged 45 to 65 who had recovered from COVID-19.

The chain employs TRBV6-1 and TRBJ2-5, with a weak D call TRBD2 (6 bases). The V and J ends lost 1 base and 5 bases respectively, with 17 bases between them. The CDR3 runs to 16 residues. CDR1 is MNHNS, CDR2 SASEGT, per germline. This chain's CDR3 is CASSEDVPGAWETQYF. As DNA, the CDR3 is TGTGCCAGCAGTGAAGATGTCCCGGGAGCATGGGAGACCCAGTACTTC.

The sample holds a few counts of this clone. The J gene is TRBJ2-5, the V gene TRBV10-1; 7 bases are a match to TRBD2. Trimming cost V 6 bases and J 5 bases; bases outside gene matches: 12. Germline CDR1 and CDR2: WNHNN and SYGVQD (reference sequence). The CDR3 extends over 15 amino acids. The CDR3 loop is CASSKGGGAGETQYF. Written as DNA, the CDR3 is TGCGCCAGCAGCAAAGGCGGGGGAGCTGGGGAGACCCAGTACTTC.

V gene TRBV6-5 combines with J gene TRBJ1-4, with 7 bases matching TRBD1. Losses at the gene ends were 5 bases for V and 5 bases for J; bases not matched to a gene: 5. Germline V CDR1 and CDR2: MNHEY, SVGAGI. CDR3 length equals 14 residues. The CDR3 sequence: CASSTGTANEKLFF. Written as DNA, the CDR3 is TGTGCCAGCAGTACCGGGACAGCAAATGAAAAACTGTTTTTT.

CDR3 amino acids: CASSPTVTYQETQYF. CDR3 DNA: TGTGCCAGCTCACCGACAGTTACGTACCAAGAGACCCAGTACTTC. The chain joins TRBV18 to TRBJ2-5, with D possibly TRBD1 on 5 matching bases. The CDR3 contains 15 residues. CDR1 is KGHSH, CDR2 LQKENI, per germline. V was pared by 3 bases and J by 0 bases, with 11 bases between.

This clone turned up a few times. J is TRBJ2-1 and V is TRBV7-8, with 13 bases aligning to TRBD2. The CDR3 is 15 residues long. After removal of 4 bases from V and 4 bases from J, the junction contained 1 base not matched to a gene. Per germline, CDR1 SGHVS and CDR2 FQNEAQ. CDR3 sequence (DNA): TGTGCCAGCAGCTCGACTAGCGGGGGGTACAATGAGCAGTTCTTC. It is translated as CASSSTSGGYNEQFF.

The chain recombines TRBV2 with TRBJ2-7, with TRBD2 matching 10 bases. Germline CDR1 is SNHLY and CDR2 is FYNNEI. Trimming took 7 bases from V and 2 from J; bases not matched to a gene: 5. The CDR3 length is 14 residues. In DNA, the CDR3 is TGTGCCAGCATGGGGACTAGCGCTGCCTACGAGCAGTACTTC. Protein product: CASMGTSAAYEQYF.

V gene TRBV4-1 combines with J gene TRBJ1-4; D remains unclear. Germline CDR1 and CDR2: MGHRA and YSYEKL. The CDR3 runs to 16 residues. V gave up 1 base and J gave up 5 bases, with 14 bases separating them. The CDR3 DNA is TGCGCCAGCAGCCAAGTCGAGGCTCCCCTAAATGAAAAACTGTTTTTT. This gives the protein CASSQVEAPLNEKLFF.

DNA for the CDR3: TGTGCCAGCAGTGATTCGGGGTTTGGAGGCAATCAGCCCCAGCATTTT. This sequence encodes CASSDSGFGGNQPQHF. The V gene is TRBV2, the J gene TRBJ1-5; no reliable D call. Germline CDR1 is SNHLY and CDR2 is FYNNEI. The CDR3 is made up of 16 amino acids. The germline V and J ends were trimmed by 3 bases and 2 bases, with 14 bases remaining between them.

A word on this clone: A much more abundant neighbour one base away suggests this may be a read error. Other DNA sequences within the sample encode an identical CDR3. The chain has TRBV6-2 or TRBV6-3 and TRBJ2-6; TRBD2 matches 10 bases. This CDR3 region has 18 residues. The V gene end was trimmed by 3 bases and the J gene end by 0 bases; junction bases not matched to a gene: 5. CDR1 is MNHEY, CDR2 SVGEGT, per germline. The CDR3, as DNA: TGTGCCAGCAGTTATCTAGCGGGAGATCTCTCTGGGGCCAACGTCCTGACTTTC. This sequence encodes CASSYLAGDLSGANVLTF.

The table lists this clone with a few counts. The chain employs TRBV7-9 and TRBJ2-5; 8 bases are a match to TRBD1. The CDR3 runs 13 residues. Trimming at V came to 1 base and at J to 7 bases, leaving 2 bases not matched to a gene. Germline values: CDR1 SEHNR, CDR2 FQNEAQ (reference sequence). CDR3: CASSLEGTGTQYF. The CDR3, as DNA: TGTGCCAGCAGCTTAGAGGGGACAGGGACCCAGTACTTC.

The J gene is TRBJ1-5, the V gene TRBV2, with a tentative D call TRBD1 (5 bases). This CDR3 is built from 14 residues. The V and J ends lost 6 bases and 4 bases respectively, with 13 bases between them. Germline V gene data show CDR1 as SNHLY and CDR2 as FYNNEI. DNA of the CDR3: TGTGCCAGCAGGGAGACAGAAGCAAATCAGCCCCAGCATTTT. Encoded protein: CASRETEANQPQHF.

The gene calls are TRBV28 and TRBJ2-7; TRBD1 matches at 9 bases. This CDR3 has 15 amino acids. V lost 5 bases and J lost 2; bases outside the gene matches: 7. The germline V gene encodes CDR1 MDHEN and CDR2 SYDVKM. The CDR3 coding sequence is TGTGCCAGCAGTCTTACAGGGGGCCGTACCTACGAGCAGTACTTC. Translated, it gives CASSLTGGRTYEQYF.